This TCR beta chain was captured in a study of T cell responses to AZD1222 COVID-19 vaccine. Findings of the study overall: The donor cohort was predominantly white British with a female majority, and clonal diversity may have been underestimated. When two AZD1222 doses had been given, Spike-specific TCR breadth and depth rose. Unmutated regions of variants are reportedly targeted by nearly half of spike-specific TCRs.

With respect to this clone: Antigen: not known.

Only in-frame clones appear in the TCRdb table, and some are missing; sequencing was by immunoSEQ multiplex PCR. The table has about 130,000 clones, roughly 90% seen once. In germline, CDR1 is KGHSH, CDR2 LQKENI. The CDR3 covers 15 residues. The J segment lost 3 bases and the V segment lost 1 base, leaving 6 bases of the junction unmatched. The rearrangement links TRBV18 to TRBJ2-7, with 7 bases identical to TRBD1. The sequencing here drew on peripheral blood, taken on day 0 of AZD1222 vaccination. This receptor was obtained from an adult in good health. The CDR3 region has the DNA TGTGCCAGCTCACCACTCGACAGGGTAAGCTACGAGCAGTACTTC. It translates to CASSPLDRVSYEQYF.